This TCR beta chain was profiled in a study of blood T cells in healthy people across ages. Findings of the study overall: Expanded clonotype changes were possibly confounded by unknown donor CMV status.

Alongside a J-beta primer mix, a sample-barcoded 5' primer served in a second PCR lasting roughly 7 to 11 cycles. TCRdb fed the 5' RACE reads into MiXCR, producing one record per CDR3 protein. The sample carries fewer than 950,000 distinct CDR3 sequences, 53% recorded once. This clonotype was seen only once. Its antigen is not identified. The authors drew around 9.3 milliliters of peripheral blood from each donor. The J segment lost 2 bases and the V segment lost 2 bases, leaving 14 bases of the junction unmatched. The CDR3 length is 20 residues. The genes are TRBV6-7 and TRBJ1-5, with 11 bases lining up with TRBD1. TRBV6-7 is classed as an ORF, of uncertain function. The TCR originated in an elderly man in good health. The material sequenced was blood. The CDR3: CASSYPGQGAFLWGNQPQHF. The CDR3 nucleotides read TGTGCCAGCAGTTACCCCGGACAGGGGGCCTTCTTATGGGGCAATCAGCCCCAGCATTTT.